Given below is one T cell receptor (beta chain) in context. Its antigen is undetermined. A second PCR, run for about 7 to 11 cycles, used a sample-barcoded 5' primer plus a J-beta primer mix. TCRdb reprocessed the 5' RACE reads via MiXCR and lists one record per CDR3 protein. The data show some 700,000 distinct CDR3 sequences, about 42% seen once. These data originate in a study of blood T cells in healthy people across ages. About the research overall: About one barcoded TCR beta cDNA was captured per two T cells.

Staff drew roughly 10 milliliters of peripheral blood from each donor. Overall study results and limits: Both higher diversity and more naive CD4+ cells marked long-lived donors when set against aged donors.

Germline CDR1 is MGHDK and CDR2 is SYGVNS. V dropped 7 bases and J dropped 5 bases, with 9 bases sitting between them. This CDR3 is built from 11 residues. The sequenced sample consisted of blood. This chain uses TRBV25-1 with TRBJ2-7; no firm D call. The receptor comes from an older woman in good health. The DNA of the CDR3 is TGTGCCAGCATCAGGCAAGACGAGCAGTACTTC. This encodes CASIRQDEQYF.